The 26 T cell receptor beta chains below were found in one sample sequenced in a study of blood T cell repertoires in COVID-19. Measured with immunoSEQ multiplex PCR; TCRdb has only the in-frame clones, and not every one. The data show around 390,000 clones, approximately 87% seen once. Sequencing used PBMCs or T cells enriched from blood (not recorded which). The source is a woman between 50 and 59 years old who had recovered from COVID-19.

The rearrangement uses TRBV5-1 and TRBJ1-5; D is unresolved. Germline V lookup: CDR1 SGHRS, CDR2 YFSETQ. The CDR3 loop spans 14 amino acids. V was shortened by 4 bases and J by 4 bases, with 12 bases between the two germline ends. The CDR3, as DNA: TGCGCCAGCAGCCCGAGCGGGTGGAATCAGCCCCAGCATTTT. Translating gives CASSPSGWNQPQHF.

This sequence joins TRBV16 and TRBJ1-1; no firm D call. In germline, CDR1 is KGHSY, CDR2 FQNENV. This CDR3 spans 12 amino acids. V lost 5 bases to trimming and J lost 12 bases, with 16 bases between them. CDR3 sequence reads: CASSARSGVTFF. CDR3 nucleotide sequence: TGTGCCAGCAGCGCTCGCTCGGGAGTAACTTTCTTT.

DNA for the CDR3: TGTGCCAGCAGCTTGAACAGGGTAAACTATGGCTACACCTTC. Protein product: CASSLNRVNYGYTF. V usage is TRBV5-6 and J usage is TRBJ1-2, with D perhaps matching TRBD1 (6 bases). Germline lookup yields CDR1 SGHDT and CDR2 YYEEEE. This CDR3 has 14 residues. Trimming took 1 base from V and 2 from J, leaving 9 bases between them.

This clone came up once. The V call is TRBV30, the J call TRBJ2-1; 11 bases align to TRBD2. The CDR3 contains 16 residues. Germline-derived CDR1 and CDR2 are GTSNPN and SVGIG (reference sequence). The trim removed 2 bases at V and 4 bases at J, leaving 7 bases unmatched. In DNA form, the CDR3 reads TGTGCCTGGAGTCGATTTCGACTAGCGGGGTACAATGAGCAGTTCTTC. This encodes CAWSRFRLAGYNEQFF.

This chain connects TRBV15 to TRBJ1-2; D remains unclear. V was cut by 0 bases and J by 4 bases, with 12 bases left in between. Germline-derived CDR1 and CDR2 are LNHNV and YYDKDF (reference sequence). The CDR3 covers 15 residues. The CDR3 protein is CATSRDTTPSYGYTF. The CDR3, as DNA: TGTGCCACCAGCAGAGATACTACACCTTCCTATGGCTACACCTTC.

The chain's CDR3 is CASSPWEYQPTDTQYF. The CDR3 bases are TGTGCCAGCAGCCCCTGGGAGTATCAACCCACAGATACGCAGTATTTT. The V gene is TRBV7-9, the J gene TRBJ2-3, with D tentatively TRBD2 (5 bases). In germline, CDR1 is SEHNR, CDR2 FQNEAQ (reference sequence). CDR3 length equals 16 residues. The ends were cut back, 5 bases at V and 2 bases at J, with 17 bases in the middle.

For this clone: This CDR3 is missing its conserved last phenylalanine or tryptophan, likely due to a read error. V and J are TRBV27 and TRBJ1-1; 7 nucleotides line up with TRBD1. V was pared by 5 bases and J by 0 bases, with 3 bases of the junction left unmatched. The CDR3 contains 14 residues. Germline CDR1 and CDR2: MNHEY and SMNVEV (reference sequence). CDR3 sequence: CASSATGLNTEAFL. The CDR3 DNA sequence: TGTGCCAGCAGTGCGACAGGGTTGAACACTGAAGCTTTCCTT.

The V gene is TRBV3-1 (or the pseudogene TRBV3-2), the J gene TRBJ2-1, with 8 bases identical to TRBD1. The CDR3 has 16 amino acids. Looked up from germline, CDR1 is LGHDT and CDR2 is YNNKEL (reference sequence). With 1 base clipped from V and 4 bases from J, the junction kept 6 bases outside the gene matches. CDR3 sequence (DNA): TGTGCCAGCAGCCAAGGGACAGGGAACACTTACAATGAGCAGTTCTTC. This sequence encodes CASSQGTGNTYNEQFF.

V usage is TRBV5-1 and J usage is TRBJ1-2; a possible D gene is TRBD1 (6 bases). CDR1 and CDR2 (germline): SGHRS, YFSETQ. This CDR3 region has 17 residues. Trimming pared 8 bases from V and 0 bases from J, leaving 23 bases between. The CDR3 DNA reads TGCGCCAGTCGGTTGAATTCCGGGACAAGTCCTAACTATGGCTACACCTTC. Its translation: CASRLNSGTSPNYGYTF.

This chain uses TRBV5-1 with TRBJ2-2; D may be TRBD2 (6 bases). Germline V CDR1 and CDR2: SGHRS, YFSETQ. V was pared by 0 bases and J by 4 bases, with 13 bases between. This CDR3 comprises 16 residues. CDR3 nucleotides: TGCGCCAGCAGCTTGGGGGCGGGGCTGAGCACCGGGGAGCTGTTTTTT. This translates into CASSLGAGLSTGELFF.

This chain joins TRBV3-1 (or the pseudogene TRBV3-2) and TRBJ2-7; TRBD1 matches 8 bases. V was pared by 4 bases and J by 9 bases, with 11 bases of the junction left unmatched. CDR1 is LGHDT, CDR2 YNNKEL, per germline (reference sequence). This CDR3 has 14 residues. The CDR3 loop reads CASSRGQGISRQYF. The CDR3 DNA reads TGTGCCAGCAGCCGTGGACAGGGAATAAGTAGGCAGTACTTC.

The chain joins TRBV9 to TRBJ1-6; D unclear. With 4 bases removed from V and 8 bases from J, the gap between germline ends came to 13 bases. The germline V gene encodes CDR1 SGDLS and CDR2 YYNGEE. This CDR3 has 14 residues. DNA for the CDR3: TGTGCCAGCAGCTCTAGCCCCCTAGATTCACCCCTCCACTTT. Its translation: CASSSSPLDSPLHF. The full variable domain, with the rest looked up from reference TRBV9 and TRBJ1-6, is DSGVTQTPKHLITATGQRVTLRCSPRSGDLSVYWYQQSLDQGLQFLIQYYNGEERAKGNILERFSAQQFPDLHSELNLSSLELGDSALYFCASSSSPLDSPLHFGNGTRLTVT.

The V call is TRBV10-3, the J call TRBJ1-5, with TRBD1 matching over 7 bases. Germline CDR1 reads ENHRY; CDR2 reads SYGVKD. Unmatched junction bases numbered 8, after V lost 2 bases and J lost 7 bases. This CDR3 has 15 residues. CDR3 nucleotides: TGTGCCATCAGTGAGGGGGCAGGGGGAAGACAGCCCCAGCATTTT. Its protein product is CAISEGAGGRQPQHF.

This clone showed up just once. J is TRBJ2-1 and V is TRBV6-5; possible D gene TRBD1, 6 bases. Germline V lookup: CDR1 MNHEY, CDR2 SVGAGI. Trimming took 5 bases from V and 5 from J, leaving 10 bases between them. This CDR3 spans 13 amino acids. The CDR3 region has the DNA TGTGCCAGCAGTCCGCAGGGGAACAATGAGCAGTTCTTC. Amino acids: CASSPQGNNEQFF.

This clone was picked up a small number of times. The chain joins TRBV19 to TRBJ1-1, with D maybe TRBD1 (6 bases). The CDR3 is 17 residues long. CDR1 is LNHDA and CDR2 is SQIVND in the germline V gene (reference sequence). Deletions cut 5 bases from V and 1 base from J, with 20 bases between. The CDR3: CASSFPGGPTWNTEAFF. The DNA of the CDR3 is TGTGCCAGTAGTTTTCCCGGGGGGCCGACTTGGAACACTGAAGCTTTCTTT.

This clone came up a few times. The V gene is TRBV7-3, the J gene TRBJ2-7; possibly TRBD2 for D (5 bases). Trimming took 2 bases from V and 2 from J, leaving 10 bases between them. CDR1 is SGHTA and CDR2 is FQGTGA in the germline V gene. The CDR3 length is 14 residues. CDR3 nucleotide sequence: TGTGCCAGCAGCTTAGCGGGCGATACCTACGAGCAGTACTTC. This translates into CASSLAGDTYEQYF.

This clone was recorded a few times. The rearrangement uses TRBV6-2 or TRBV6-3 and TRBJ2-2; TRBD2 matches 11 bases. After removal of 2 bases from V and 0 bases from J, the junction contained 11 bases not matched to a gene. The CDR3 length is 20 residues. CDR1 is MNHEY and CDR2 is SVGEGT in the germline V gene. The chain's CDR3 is CASSYDPASGGLSNTGELFF. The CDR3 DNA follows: TGTGCCAGCAGTTACGATCCCGCTAGCGGGGGGCTATCGAACACCGGGGAGCTGTTTTTT.

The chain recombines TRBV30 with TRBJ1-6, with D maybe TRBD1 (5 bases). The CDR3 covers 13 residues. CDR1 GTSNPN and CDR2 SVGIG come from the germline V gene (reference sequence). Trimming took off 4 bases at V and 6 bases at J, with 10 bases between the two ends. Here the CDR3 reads CAWTRQGNSPLHF. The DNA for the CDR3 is TGTGCCTGGACGAGGCAGGGTAATTCACCCCTCCACTTT.

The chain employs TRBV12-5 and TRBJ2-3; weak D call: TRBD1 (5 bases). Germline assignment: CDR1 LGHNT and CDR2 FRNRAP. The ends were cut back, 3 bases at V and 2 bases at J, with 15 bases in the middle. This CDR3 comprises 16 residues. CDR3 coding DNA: TGTGCTAGTGGTTTTGGGGCGCGTGTGGCCACAGATACGCAGTATTTT. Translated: CASGFGARVATDTQYF.

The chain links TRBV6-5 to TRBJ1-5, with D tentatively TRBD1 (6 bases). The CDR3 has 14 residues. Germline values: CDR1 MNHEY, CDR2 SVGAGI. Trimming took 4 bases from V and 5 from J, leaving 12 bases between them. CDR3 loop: CASSSGDKYQPQHF. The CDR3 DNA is TGTGCCAGCAGTTCTGGGGACAAGTATCAGCCCCAGCATTTT.

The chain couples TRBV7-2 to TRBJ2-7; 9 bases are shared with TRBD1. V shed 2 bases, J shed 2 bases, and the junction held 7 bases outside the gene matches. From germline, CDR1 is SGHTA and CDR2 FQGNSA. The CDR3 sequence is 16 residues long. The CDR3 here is CASSLLGGTGTYEQYF. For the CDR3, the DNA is TGTGCCAGCAGCTTACTCGGGGGGACAGGGACCTACGAGCAGTACTTC.

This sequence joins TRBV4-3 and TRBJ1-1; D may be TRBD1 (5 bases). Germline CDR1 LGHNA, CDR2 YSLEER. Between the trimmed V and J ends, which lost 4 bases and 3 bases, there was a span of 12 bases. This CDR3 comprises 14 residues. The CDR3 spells CASSRRGPDTEAFF. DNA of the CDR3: TGCGCCAGCAGCCGGAGGGGTCCGGACACTGAAGCTTTCTTT.

The CDR3 bases are TGTGCCAGCAGCCGCGGACAGTATAGCAATCAGCCCCAGCATTTT. Translation: CASSRGQYSNQPQHF. V gene TRBV11-2 combines with J gene TRBJ1-5; D might be TRBD1 (6 bases). Looked up from germline, CDR1 is SGHAT and CDR2 is FQNNGV. CDR3 length: 15 residues. V was clipped by 5 bases and J by 0 bases, with 11 bases between them.

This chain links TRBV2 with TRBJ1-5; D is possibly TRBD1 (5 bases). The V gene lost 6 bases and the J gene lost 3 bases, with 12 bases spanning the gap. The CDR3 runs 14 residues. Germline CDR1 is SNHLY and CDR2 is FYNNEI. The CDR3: CASSMSGANQPQHF. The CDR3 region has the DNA TGTGCCAGCAGCATGTCTGGGGCCAATCAGCCCCAGCATTTT.

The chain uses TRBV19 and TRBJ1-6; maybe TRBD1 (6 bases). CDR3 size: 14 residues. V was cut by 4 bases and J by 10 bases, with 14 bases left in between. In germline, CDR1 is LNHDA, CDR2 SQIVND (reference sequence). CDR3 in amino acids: CASSRRQGQSPLHF. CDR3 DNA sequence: TGTGCCAGTAGTAGGCGGCAGGGGCAGTCACCCCTCCACTTT.

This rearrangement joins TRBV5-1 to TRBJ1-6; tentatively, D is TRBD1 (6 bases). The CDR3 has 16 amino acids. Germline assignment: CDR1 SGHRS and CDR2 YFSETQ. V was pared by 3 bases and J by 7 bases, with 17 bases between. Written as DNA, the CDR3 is TGCGCCAGCAGCTACCACGGGGAGGGGGGGAATTCACCCCTCCACTTT. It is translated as CASSYHGEGGNSPLHF.